This T cell receptor (beta chain) was recovered during a study of OX40 agonist ivuxolimab in advanced cancers. Trimming cost V 2 bases and J 6 bases, with 15 bases left between them. Germline V CDR1 and CDR2: MNHNY, SVGAGI (reference sequence). The CDR3 sequence is 15 residues long. The method was immunoSEQ multiplex PCR; TCRdb's version includes in-frame clones alone and lacks a portion of them. The sample records some 57,000 clones, 92% being singletons. The material was CD4+ or CD8+ T cells sorted from blood, obtained in a trial of the OX40 agonist ivuxolimab. This receptor was obtained from an adult with an advanced solid tumor such as melanoma, head and neck, liver or kidney cancer. The chain has TRBV6-6 and TRBJ2-3; D remains ambiguous. The CDR3 region is CASSYDGSRYDTQYF. CDR3 bases: TGTGCCAGCAGTTACGACGGCTCTAGATATGATACGCAGTATTTT.